The 13 T cell receptor beta chains listed next were all sequenced from one sample in a study of cytomegalovirus exposure and HLA in healthy donors. Measured with immunoSEQ multiplex PCR; TCRdb has only the in-frame clones, and not every one. In the table there are roughly 110,000 clones, about 87% of which are singletons. Sequencing was done on a sample of PBMCs. The receptor source for this set is a woman aged 18-29 years in good health and CMV-seropositive.

Only a few counts were recorded for this clone. This chain joins TRBV6-1 and TRBJ1-4; no definite D call. V was clipped by 2 bases and J by 7 bases, with 11 bases between them. Germline CDR1 MNHNS, CDR2 SASEGT. The CDR3 is 14 residues long. The chain's CDR3 is CASSENGFTEKLFF. DNA for the CDR3: TGTGCCAGCAGTGAAAACGGGTTTACTGAAAAACTGTTTTTT.

The CDR3 is CASSSSRASTDTQYF. The DNA of the CDR3 is TGTGCCAGTAGTAGCTCCAGGGCGAGCACAGATACGCAGTATTTT. The chain carries TRBV19 and TRBJ2-3; TRBD1 might be the D (5 bases). CDR3 size: 15 residues. The V end was cut by 4 bases, the J end by 0 bases, with 11 bases between. CDR1 and CDR2 (germline): LNHDA, SQIVND (reference sequence).

This chain joins TRBV27 and TRBJ1-2, with TRBD1 matching over 8 bases. Germline-derived CDR1 and CDR2 are MNHEY and SMNVEV (reference sequence). CDR3 size: 13 residues. Trimming cost V 8 bases and J 5 bases; bases outside gene matches: 7. The CDR3 DNA follows: TGTGCCAGCGCAGGGGGCGGCTCATATGGCTACACCTTC. Translating it yields CASAGGGSYGYTF.

The gene calls are TRBV6-1 and TRBJ1-1; tentative D call: TRBD1 (6 bases). Trimming shortened V by 6 bases and J by 3 bases, and 14 bases separated the two germline ends. Germline assignment: CDR1 MNHNS and CDR2 SASEGT. The CDR3 runs to 14 residues. The CDR3 sequence: CASSGGQKYTEAFF. CDR3 DNA: TGTGCCAGCAGCGGAGGACAGAAATACACTGAAGCTTTCTTT.

This chain joins TRBV5-4 and TRBJ1-2, with a weak D call TRBD1 (6 bases). CDR1 SGHNT and CDR2 YYREEE come from the germline V gene (reference sequence). The germline V and J ends were trimmed by 4 bases and 0 bases, with 13 bases remaining between them. The CDR3 loop spans 15 amino acids. The CDR3 DNA reads as TGTGCCAGCAGCCCTGGACAGACTACTAACTATGGCTACACCTTC. Its translation is CASSPGQTTNYGYTF.

V gene TRBV28 combines with J gene TRBJ1-2, with TRBD1 matching over 8 bases. V lost 5 bases to trimming and J lost 2 bases; unmatched junction nucleotides: 10. Looked up from germline, CDR1 is MDHEN and CDR2 is SYDVKM. The CDR3 length is 16 residues. The CDR3 loop is CASSRQGAQFNYGYTF. The CDR3 nucleotides read TGTGCCAGCAGTCGCCAGGGGGCGCAGTTCAACTATGGCTACACCTTC.

CDR3 in DNA: TGTGCCAGCAGGTCTGCGCGGTTGGCCGGGGAGCTGTTTTTT. It is translated as CASRSARLAGELFF. The chain joins TRBV2 to TRBJ2-2; D is undetermined. V lost 6 bases and J 6 bases, leaving 14 bases between the germline ends. This CDR3 has 14 residues. The V gene's germline CDR1 is SNHLY and CDR2 FYNNEI.

This clone was counted once. Here the CDR3 reads CASSLGGGAGNTIYF. The CDR3, as DNA: TGTGCCAGCAGCTTAGGTGGGGGGGCAGGAAACACCATATATTTT. V and J are TRBV7-8 and TRBJ1-3, with a tentative D call TRBD1 (6 bases). The length of the CDR3 is 15 residues. V lost 1 base and J lost 4, with 11 bases in between. Germline V CDR1 and CDR2: SGHVS, FQNEAQ.

The rearrangement links TRBV5-1 to TRBJ1-6; weak D call: TRBD1 (6 bases). CDR1 SGHRS and CDR2 YFSETQ come from the germline V gene. The CDR3 covers 17 residues. V was pared by 4 bases and J by 1 base, with 15 bases between. CDR3 DNA: TGCGCCAGCAGCCTCAAATTTCAGGGGTCCTATAATTCACCCCTCCACTTT. This translates into CASSLKFQGSYNSPLHF.

The V gene is TRBV6-1, the J gene TRBJ2-5, with D tentatively TRBD1 (6 bases). Germline lookup yields CDR1 MNHNS and CDR2 SASEGT. There are 15 residues in the CDR3. V was cut by 6 bases and J by 1 base, with 15 bases left in between. CDR3 in DNA: TGTGCCAGCAGGTCAATACAGGGTCCCCAAGAGACCCAGTACTTC. This sequence encodes CASRSIQGPQETQYF.

This clone was detected only a few times. The chain joins TRBV7-9 to TRBJ1-2, with 8 bases that match TRBD1. Per germline, CDR1 SEHNR and CDR2 FQNEAQ (reference sequence). This CDR3 is built from 13 residues. V lost 6 bases and J lost 6; bases outside the gene matches: 6. The CDR3 sequence: CASRRQGTHGYTF. CDR3 coding DNA: TGTGCCAGCAGGCGACAGGGGACCCATGGCTACACCTTC.

The V gene is TRBV2, the J gene TRBJ1-6; weak D call: TRBD1 (5 bases). Trimming removed 4 bases from V and 0 bases from J, with 13 bases in between. Germline V gene lookup returns CDR1 SNHLY and CDR2 FYNNEI. CDR3 size: 17 residues. This CDR3 is CASSGGRSSSYNSPLHF. The CDR3 DNA follows: TGTGCCAGCAGTGGGGGCAGATCGAGCTCCTATAATTCACCCCTCCACTTT.

In nucleotides, the CDR3 is TGTGCCAGTAGTCGAGGACAGGCGAGCTCCTACGAGCAGTACTTC. It codes for CASSRGQASSYEQYF. This rearrangement joins TRBV6-6 to TRBJ2-7, with 7 positions matching TRBD1. This CDR3 spans 15 amino acids. The germline gives CDR1 MNHNY, CDR2 SVGAGI (reference sequence). V was clipped by 9 bases and J by 0 bases; unmatched bases: 11.